The next 26 T cell receptor beta chains were all read from a single sample in a study of control samples from healthy donors and cancer patients. The method was immunoSEQ multiplex PCR; TCRdb's version includes in-frame clones alone and lacks a portion of them. Found here are about 140,000 clones, roughly 92% of them singletons; the top ten hold about 11%. The sample taken for sequencing was blood. The receptors here all came from a man aged 30 to 39 in good health.

The J gene is TRBJ1-1, the V gene TRBV6-5, with a tentative D call TRBD1 (5 bases). The V end was cut by 5 bases, the J end by 6 bases, with 19 bases between. This CDR3 region has 15 residues. Looked up from germline, CDR1 is MNHEY and CDR2 is SVGAGI. The CDR3 region is CASSTLGAGVPEAFF. The CDR3 DNA sequence: TGTGCCAGCAGTACACTCGGGGCGGGAGTCCCTGAAGCTTTCTTT.

The rearrangement links TRBV28 to TRBJ2-5; 11 bases fit TRBD2. Germline lookup yields CDR1 MDHEN and CDR2 SYDVKM. This CDR3 region has 16 residues. The V segment lost 4 bases and the J segment 2 bases; nucleotides outside the gene matches: 6. The CDR3 bases are TGTGCCAGCAGTTCACCGGGACTAGCGGATCAAGAGACCCAGTACTTC. This codes for CASSSPGLADQETQYF.

The chain employs TRBV9 and TRBJ1-2; D might be TRBD1 (5 bases). The CDR3 totals 13 residues. Germline V gene lookup returns CDR1 SGDLS and CDR2 YYNGEE. V lost 3 bases and J 9 bases, leaving 15 bases between the germline ends. CDR3 nucleotide sequence: TGTGCCAGCAGCGCGAAGAGTGGGGGGAGCTACACCTTC. This gives the protein CASSAKSGGSYTF.

The CDR3 DNA sequence: TGTGCCAGCCAACTTCAGGGACCGAACACTGAAGCTTTCTTT. It codes for CASQLQGPNTEAFF. The V gene is TRBV2, the J gene TRBJ1-1, with D possibly TRBD1 on 5 matching bases. This CDR3 contains 14 residues. Trimming pared 8 bases from V and 1 base from J, leaving 14 bases between. Germline CDR1 and CDR2: SNHLY and FYNNEI.

The rearrangement joins TRBV6-5 to TRBJ2-2; D is ambiguous. This CDR3 region has 15 residues. Trimming stripped 0 bases from V and 2 bases from J, with 7 bases between. CDR1 is MNHEY, CDR2 SVGAGI, per germline. The CDR3 sequence is CASSYSWANTGELFF. CDR3 in DNA: TGTGCCAGCAGTTACTCTTGGGCTAACACCGGGGAGCTGTTTTTT.

This clone showed up just a few times. The chain recombines TRBV6-2 or TRBV6-3 with TRBJ2-7; 14 bases line up with TRBD2. Germline CDR1 MNHEY, CDR2 SVGEGT. J gave up 2 bases and V 0 bases, and 0 bases lay outside the gene matches. CDR3 length: 16 amino acids. The CDR3 nucleotides are TGTGCCAGCAGTTACTCGGGACTAGCGGGAGCCTACGAGCAGTACTTC. Protein sequence: CASSYSGLAGAYEQYF.

This chain joins TRBV2 and TRBJ1-2, with 10 nucleotides matching TRBD1. V was clipped by 7 bases and J by 5 bases; unmatched bases: 7. CDR3 length equals 14 residues. Germline V lookup: CDR1 SNHLY, CDR2 FYNNEI. Here the CDR3 reads CASTQDRGAYGYTF. CDR3 nucleotide sequence: TGTGCCAGCACACAGGACAGGGGGGCATATGGCTACACCTTC.

The chain recombines TRBV9 with TRBJ2-3; D is unresolved. Trimming took 1 base from V and 0 from J, leaving 3 bases between them. The CDR3 contains 13 residues. The V gene's germline CDR1 is SGDLS and CDR2 YYNGEE. In DNA, the CDR3 is TGTGCCAGCAGCGTATTTAGCACAGATACGCAGTATTTT. This codes for CASSVFSTDTQYF.

The chain employs TRBV2 and TRBJ2-7, with a weak D call TRBD2 (6 bases). Per the germline V gene, CDR1 is SNHLY and CDR2 is FYNNEI. The V gene lost 4 bases and the J gene lost 6 bases, with 16 bases spanning the gap. This CDR3 comprises 14 residues. CDR3 sequence reads: CASSVRGRTVEQYF. The CDR3 DNA sequence: TGTGCCAGCAGTGTTCGGGGGAGGACGGTCGAGCAGTACTTC.

This sequence joins TRBV7-9 and TRBJ1-5, with D unclear. The CDR3 is 14 amino acids. Germline CDR1 reads SEHNR; CDR2 reads FQNEAQ (reference sequence). The V end lost 3 bases, the J end lost 8 bases, and 14 bases lay between the germline ends. The CDR3 spells CASSFSGRNEPQHF. DNA of the CDR3: TGTGCCAGCAGCTTCTCAGGCCGTAATGAGCCCCAGCATTTT.

This clone was picked up a small number of times. The chain employs TRBV7-2 and TRBJ2-3; 7 nucleotides line up with TRBD2. Germline trimming cut 0 bases from V and 4 bases from J; bases unmatched to any gene: 4. This CDR3 has 15 residues. The V gene's germline CDR1 is SGHTA and CDR2 FQGNSA. This chain's CDR3 is CASSLAGGSSDTQYF. In DNA form, the CDR3 reads TGTGCCAGCAGCTTAGCTGGCGGGAGTTCAGATACGCAGTATTTT.

CDR3 sequence: CASSLAGSNQPQHF. CDR3 coding DNA: TGTGCCAGCAGCTTAGCCGGGAGCAATCAGCCCCAGCATTTT. V is TRBV11-2 and J is TRBJ1-5; D not resolved. Germline assignment: CDR1 SGHAT and CDR2 FQNNGV. The CDR3 runs 14 residues. V dropped 1 base and J dropped 1 base, with 5 bases sitting between them. Supplemented by reference TRBV11-2 and TRBJ1-5, the full variable domain reads EAGVAQSPRYKIIEKRQSVAFWCNPISGHATLYWYQQILGQGPKLLIQFQNNGVVDDSQLPKDRFSAERLKGVDSTLKIQPAKLEDSAVYLCASSLAGSNQPQHFGDGTRLSIL.

This rearrangement joins TRBV9 to TRBJ1-4, with D tentatively TRBD1 (6 bases). Germline V lookup: CDR1 SGDLS, CDR2 YYNGEE. This CDR3 has 14 residues. Deletions cut 2 bases from V and 3 bases from J, with 8 bases between. CDR3 bases: TGTGCCAGCAGCGTGGGACAACCTAATGAAAAACTGTTTTTT. This translates into CASSVGQPNEKLFF.

The genes are TRBV5-5 and TRBJ1-4, with D possibly being TRBD1 (6 bases). CDR1 is SGHKS, CDR2 YYEKEE, per germline (reference sequence). The CDR3 extends over 16 amino acids. The germline V and J ends were trimmed by 4 bases and 2 bases, with 15 bases remaining between them. CDR3 nucleotides: TGTGCCAGCAGCCCGCACCACAGGGTGACTAATGAAAAACTGTTTTTT. It codes for CASSPHHRVTNEKLFF.

V is TRBV5-4 and J is TRBJ2-5; D possibly uses TRBD1 or TRBD2 (5 bases each). V shed 3 bases and J shed 5 bases, with 26 bases lying between them. CDR1 is SGHNT, CDR2 YYREEE, per germline (reference sequence). This CDR3 comprises 18 residues. The CDR3 sequence is CASSSGFPSHEGRETQYF. The CDR3 DNA sequence: TGTGCCAGCAGCTCCGGGTTCCCTAGCCACGAGGGGCGGGAGACCCAGTACTTC.

The chain is built from TRBV7-9 and TRBJ1-2, with unresolved D. V lost 7 bases, J lost 0 bases, and 18 bases lay in between. This CDR3 contains 16 residues. Per the germline V gene, CDR1 is SEHNR and CDR2 is FQNEAQ (reference sequence). CDR3: CASTTVRAQPNYGYTF. The CDR3 coding sequence is TGTGCCAGCACCACAGTCCGGGCGCAACCTAACTATGGCTACACCTTC.

This chain uses TRBV11-3 with TRBJ1-2; D is ambiguous. Germline loops: CDR1 SGHNT, CDR2 YENEEA. Trimming took 1 base from V and 3 from J, leaving 6 bases between them. The CDR3 is made up of 13 amino acids. This CDR3 reads CASSLVSDYGYTF. The CDR3 bases are TGTGCCAGCAGCTTAGTCAGTGACTATGGCTACACCTTC.

The rearrangement links TRBV9 to TRBJ2-2; TRBD1 matches at 7 bases. Germline V lookup: CDR1 SGDLS, CDR2 YYNGEE. This CDR3 has 14 amino acids. Trimming took 4 bases from V and 3 from J; bases not matched to a gene: 3. CDR3 region: CASSKTGDTGELFF. Written as DNA, the CDR3 is TGTGCCAGCAGCAAAACAGGGGACACCGGGGAGCTGTTTTTT.

The gene calls are TRBV6-5 and TRBJ1-1; D is undetermined. CDR1 MNHEY and CDR2 SVGAGI come from the germline V gene. V gave up 6 bases and J gave up 3 bases, with 14 bases separating them. The CDR3 length is 14 residues. CDR3 DNA: TGTGCCAGCAGAATGAAGGGTCGGTACACTGAAGCTTTCTTT. Amino acids: CASRMKGRYTEAFF.

V gene TRBV7-9 combines with J gene TRBJ1-6; D call uncertain. Per germline, CDR1 SEHNR and CDR2 FQNEAQ (reference sequence). Between the trimmed V and J ends, which lost 2 bases and 5 bases, there was a span of 13 bases. The CDR3 is 16 amino acids. The CDR3 region has the DNA TGTGCCAGCAGCTTATACTTTCCGCAAAATAATTCACCCCTCCACTTT. Its translation: CASSLYFPQNNSPLHF.

This clone appeared a single time. This chain joins TRBV9 and TRBJ2-3, with unresolved D. This CDR3 has 14 residues. Germline CDR1 and CDR2: SGDLS and YYNGEE. With 4 bases removed from V and 1 base from J, the gap between germline ends came to 10 bases. The CDR3 DNA is TGTGCCAGCAGCTTACGTGCCGGCACAGATACGCAGTATTTT. Translation gives CASSLRAGTDTQYF.

This rearrangement joins TRBV2 to TRBJ2-1; D uncertain. With 2 bases removed from V and 8 bases from J, the gap between germline ends came to 7 bases. The CDR3 runs 12 residues. Germline CDR1 reads SNHLY; CDR2 reads FYNNEI. The CDR3 is CASSESSYEQFF. The CDR3 region has the DNA TGTGCCAGCAGTGAATCTAGTTATGAGCAGTTCTTC.

The chain carries TRBV5-1 and TRBJ1-1, with TRBD1 as a possible D gene (5 bases). The germline CDR1 and CDR2 sequences are SGHRS and YFSETQ. This CDR3 contains 14 residues. The ends were cut back, 2 bases at V and 0 bases at J, with 8 bases in the middle. The CDR3 loop reads CASSLEGLNTEAFF. The DNA of the CDR3 is TGCGCCAGCAGCTTAGAGGGGTTGAACACTGAAGCTTTCTTT. Drawing the rest from reference TRBV5-1 and TRBJ1-1, the complete variable domain is KAGVTQTPRYLIKTRGQQVTLSCSPISGHRSVSWYQQTPGQGLQFLFEYFSETQRNKGNFPGRFSGRQFSNSRSEMNVSTLELGDSALYLCASSLEGLNTEAFFGQGTRLTVV.

The rearrangement links TRBV6-4 to TRBJ1-6; TRBD1 matches at 7 bases. CDR1 and CDR2 from the germline V gene are MRHNA and SNTAGT. Trimming at V came to 5 bases and at J to 7 bases, leaving 5 bases not matched to a gene. This CDR3 has 14 residues. CDR3 loop: CASSRDSLNSPLHF. The CDR3 DNA follows: TGTGCCAGCAGTAGGGACAGCTTAAATTCACCCCTCCACTTT.

The chain uses TRBV24-1 and TRBJ2-1; 10 bases map to TRBD1. V trimming: 2 bases; J trimming: 3 bases; junction bases outside the gene matches: 6. This CDR3 comprises 17 residues. The germline CDR1 and CDR2 sequences are KGHDR and SFDVKD. The CDR3 region has the DNA TGTGCCACCAGTGATTCCCCCGGGACAGGGGTCTACAATGAGCAGTTCTTC. It translates to CATSDSPGTGVYNEQFF.

V and J are TRBV30 and TRBJ2-2; unclear D gene. The V and J ends lost 3 bases and 4 bases respectively, with 15 bases between them. The CDR3 length is 15 residues. In germline, CDR1 is GTSNPN, CDR2 SVGIG (reference sequence). CDR3 protein: CAWRPESTRTGELFF. CDR3 DNA sequence: TGTGCCTGGAGGCCCGAATCTACCCGCACCGGGGAGCTGTTTTTT.